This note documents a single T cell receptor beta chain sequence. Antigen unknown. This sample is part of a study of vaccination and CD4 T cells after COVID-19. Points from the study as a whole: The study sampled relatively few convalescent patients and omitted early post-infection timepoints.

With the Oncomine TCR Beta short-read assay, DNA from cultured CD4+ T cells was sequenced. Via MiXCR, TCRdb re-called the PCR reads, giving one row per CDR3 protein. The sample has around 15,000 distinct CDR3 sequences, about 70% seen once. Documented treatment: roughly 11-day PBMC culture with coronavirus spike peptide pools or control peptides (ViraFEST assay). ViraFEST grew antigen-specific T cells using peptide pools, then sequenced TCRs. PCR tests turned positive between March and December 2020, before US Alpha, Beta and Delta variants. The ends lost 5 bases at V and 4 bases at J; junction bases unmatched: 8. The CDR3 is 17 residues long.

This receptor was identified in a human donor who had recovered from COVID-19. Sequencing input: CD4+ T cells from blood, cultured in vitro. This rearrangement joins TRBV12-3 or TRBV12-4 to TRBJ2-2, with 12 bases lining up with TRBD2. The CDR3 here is CASSRSSTSGSTGELFF. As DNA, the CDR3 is TGTGCCAGCAGTCGATCGTCGACTAGCGGGAGCACCGGGGAGCTGTTTTTT.